One and the same sample provided the 19 T cell receptor beta chains below, sequenced in a study of cytomegalovirus exposure and HLA in healthy donors. Data came from immunoSEQ multiplex PCR; TCRdb stores just in-frame clones and leaves some out. There are around 71,000 clones in the sample; roughly 94% occur only once, and 1.4% lies in the top ten. Sequences were obtained from PBMCs. The receptor set was obtained from a man aged 18-30 years in good health and CMV-seropositive.

The chain joins TRBV27 to TRBJ1-5, with D unclear. The CDR3 has 14 residues. V lost 3 bases to trimming and J lost 3 bases, with 9 bases between them. CDR1 MNHEY and CDR2 SMNVEV come from the germline V gene (reference sequence). The CDR3 nucleotides read TGTGCCAGCAGTTTCGCGGTGGCCAATCAGCCCCAGCATTTT. This gives the protein CASSFAVANQPQHF.

CDR3 sequence: CASSVGGSGGTDTQYF. The CDR3 nucleotides are TGTGCCAGCAGCGTAGGAGGTAGCGGGGGCACAGATACGCAGTATTTT. The V call is TRBV9, the J call TRBJ2-3; 8 bases match TRBD2. Trimming cost V 0 bases and J 1 base; bases outside gene matches: 4. This CDR3 region has 16 residues. Germline V gives CDR1 SGDLS, CDR2 YYNGEE.

The chain carries TRBV12-5 and TRBJ2-1; 12 bases match TRBD1. The CDR3 spans 17 residues. V lost 3 bases to trimming and J lost 4 bases; unmatched junction nucleotides: 7. Germline V CDR1 and CDR2: LGHNT, FRNRAP. In DNA, the CDR3 is TGTGCTAGTGGTTTAGGGGACAGGGGGCTAGGGTACAATGAGCAGTTCTTC. This translates into CASGLGDRGLGYNEQFF.

The genes are TRBV6-1 and TRBJ2-7, with D perhaps matching TRBD1 (5 bases). The germline V and J ends were trimmed by 7 bases and 3 bases, with 13 bases remaining between them. Germline V gene sequence: CDR1 MNHNS, CDR2 SASEGT. There are 13 residues in the CDR3. CDR3 coding DNA: TGTGCCAGCAACCTAAGGGGCAGCTACGAGCAGTACTTC. Encoded protein: CASNLRGSYEQYF.

This clone came up once. This chain uses TRBV27 with TRBJ1-1; D gene ambiguous. The germline V and J ends were trimmed by 7 bases and 4 bases, with 13 bases remaining between them. The CDR3 sequence is 13 residues long. CDR1 and CDR2 (germline): MNHEY, SMNVEV (reference sequence). The CDR3 here is CASNPAGFTEAFF. The CDR3 DNA reads TGTGCCAGCAACCCGGCGGGGTTCACTGAAGCTTTCTTT.

The CDR3 spells CASSLGLVEAKNIQYF. Here the CDR3 DNA reads TGTGCCAGTAGTCTTGGACTAGTGGAGGCCAAAAACATTCAGTACTTC. The chain is built from TRBV19 and TRBJ2-4, with 7 bases aligning to TRBD2. The J segment lost 1 base and the V segment lost 5 bases, leaving 8 bases of the junction unmatched. The CDR3 consists of 16 residues. From germline, CDR1 is LNHDA and CDR2 SQIVND (reference sequence).

The V call is TRBV5-3, the J call TRBJ2-6, with D tentatively TRBD2 (7 bases). TRBV5-3 is classed as an ORF, of uncertain function. V was shortened by 6 bases and J by 4 bases, with 14 bases between the two germline ends. This CDR3 has 15 amino acids. CDR3 DNA: TGTGCCAGAAAAGGGGGGGCTTTAGGGGCCAACGTCCTGACTTTC. This encodes CARKGGALGANVLTF.

The chain employs TRBV29-1 and TRBJ2-7, with 7 bases lining up with TRBD2. Germline V CDR1 and CDR2: SQVTM, ANQGSEA. CDR3 length: 13 residues. Trimming at V came to 3 bases and at J to 2 bases, leaving 4 bases not matched to a gene. The CDR3 is CSVDASGAYEQYF. The DNA for the CDR3 is TGCAGCGTTGATGCCAGCGGGGCCTACGAGCAGTACTTC.

The gene calls are TRBV19 and TRBJ2-1, with 8 bases lining up with TRBD1. The V segment lost 7 bases and the J segment 2 bases; nucleotides outside the gene matches: 4. CDR3 size: 14 residues. Germline CDR1 is LNHDA and CDR2 is SQIVND (reference sequence). CDR3 sequence reads: CASKDRGTYNEQFF. CDR3 in DNA: TGTGCCAGTAAAGACAGGGGAACCTACAATGAGCAGTTCTTC.

The chain links TRBV4-1 to TRBJ1-2; D might be TRBD1 (6 bases). The CDR3 is 16 residues long. V lost 0 bases and J lost 5, with 16 bases in between. In germline, CDR1 is MGHRA, CDR2 YSYEKL. The CDR3 nucleotides are TGCGCCAGCAGCCAAGATGGGGACACAAGGGGTTATGGCTACACCTTC. Its translation is CASSQDGDTRGYGYTF.

The rearrangement uses TRBV6-1 and TRBJ2-3; D ambiguous. Germline V gives CDR1 MNHNS, CDR2 SASEGT. This CDR3 contains 15 residues. The germline V and J ends were trimmed by 2 bases and 0 bases, with 9 bases remaining between them. The CDR3 sequence is CASSENRASTDTQYF. CDR3 in DNA: TGTGCCAGCAGTGAAAATCGCGCCAGCACAGATACGCAGTATTTT.

The V and J genes are TRBV4-2 and TRBJ2-3; D may be TRBD2 (6 bases). Germline CDR1 LGHNA, CDR2 YNFKEQ. The CDR3 length is 16 residues. Trimming cost V 0 bases and J 0 bases, with 10 bases left between them. CDR3 sequence: CASSQDWRASTDTQYF. The CDR3 region has the DNA TGTGCCAGCAGCCAAGATTGGAGGGCCAGCACAGATACGCAGTATTTT.

This chain connects TRBV4-1 to TRBJ1-3; no reliable D call. Trimming shortened V by 0 bases and J by 5 bases, and 14 bases separated the two germline ends. There are 16 residues in the CDR3. Germline-derived CDR1 and CDR2 are MGHRA and YSYEKL. CDR3 DNA sequence: TGCGCCAGCAGCCAAGATGCCCGGGTACCACGAAACACCATATATTTT. It yields the protein CASSQDARVPRNTIYF.

The chain joins TRBV18 to TRBJ2-5; D may be TRBD2 (5 bases). Germline V lookup: CDR1 KGHSH, CDR2 LQKENI. The V gene lost 2 bases and the J gene lost 5 bases, with 15 bases spanning the gap. This CDR3 contains 15 residues. The DNA for the CDR3 is TGTGCCAGCTCACCAGGACTTCGCTTGGGGGAGACCCAGTACTTC. Translated, it gives CASSPGLRLGETQYF.

This chain uses TRBV2 with TRBJ1-5, with TRBD1 matching 9 bases. Germline V gene lookup returns CDR1 SNHLY and CDR2 FYNNEI. The CDR3 length is 14 residues. V was clipped by 6 bases and J by 9 bases; unmatched bases: 9. The CDR3 here is CASRTGGPPGPQHF. For the CDR3, the DNA is TGTGCCAGCAGGACAGGGGGTCCACCCGGGCCCCAGCATTTT.

The chain employs TRBV5-4 and TRBJ2-3; 11 nucleotides line up with TRBD2. Germline V CDR1 and CDR2: SGHNT, YYREEE (reference sequence). The CDR3 runs 15 residues. Unmatched junction bases numbered 7, after V lost 4 bases and J lost 6 bases. CDR3 coding DNA: TGTGCCAGCAGCGTTAGCGGGGGGGCCACGGATACGCAGTATTTT. Protein: CASSVSGGATDTQYF.

V usage is TRBV5-1 and J usage is TRBJ2-1; 10 bases agree with TRBD2. The CDR3 is made up of 15 amino acids. V dropped 4 bases and J dropped 5; count of bases not matched to a gene: 6. Germline V lookup: CDR1 SGHRS, CDR2 YFSETQ. CDR3 nucleotides: TGCGCCAGCAGCCCCTGGACTAGCGGAGACAATGAGCAGTTCTTC. Protein product: CASSPWTSGDNEQFF.

The chain couples TRBV11-3 to TRBJ2-5, with TRBD2 matching over 12 bases. V gave up 1 base and J gave up 3 bases; unmatched junction bases: 0. There are 15 residues in the CDR3. Germline V lookup: CDR1 SGHNT, CDR2 YENEEA. The CDR3 here is CASSLASGREETQYF. The CDR3 DNA follows: TGTGCCAGCAGCTTAGCTAGCGGGAGGGAAGAGACCCAGTACTTC.

V and J are TRBV5-8 and TRBJ2-4; a possible D gene is TRBD2 (6 bases). V shed 3 bases and J shed 6 bases, with 13 bases lying between them. CDR3 length: 14 residues. Germline-derived CDR1 and CDR2 are SGHTS and YDEGEE. CDR3 in amino acids: CASSSYKAGNIQYF. CDR3 DNA sequence: TGTGCCAGCAGCTCCTACAAAGCGGGAAACATTCAGTACTTC.